The clone carrying this TCR beta chain was counted at least ten times. Its target is not known. These data belong to a study of T cell repertoires in cytomegalovirus infection. Study details: Public TCR beta signature analysis indicated the presence of both CMV infection and matching HLA type. Notes on the study in general: It was HLA-C-restricted CMV-specific TCR beta clonotypes that dominated the response ex vivo.

CDR1 is SGHDT, CDR2 YYEEEE, per germline. V dropped 1 base and J dropped 6 bases, with 11 bases sitting between them. This CDR3 comprises 13 residues. Via MiXCR, TCRdb re-called the reads, giving one row per CDR3 protein. The table lists under 350,000 distinct CDR3 sequences, approximately 8.9% of them singletons. The TCR originated in a human donor in good health (CMV status not recorded). Some clones in this sample may be carry-over from other donors' samples. The chain couples TRBV5-6 to TRBJ2-7; D unresolved. What was sequenced was PBMCs. CDR3 residues: CASSLRQETEQYV. CDR3 nucleotides: TGTGCCAGCAGCTTGCGCCAGGAAACCGAGCAGTACGTC.